What follows are 15 T cell receptor beta chains derived from one specimen sequenced in a study of OX40 agonist ivuxolimab in advanced cancers. TCRdb's copy holds only in-frame clones and misses some; the assay was immunoSEQ multiplex PCR. This table has some 69,000 clones, approximately 91% appearing once. The material was CD4+ or CD8+ T cells sorted from blood, obtained in a trial of the OX40 agonist ivuxolimab. The receptors here all came from an adult with an advanced solid tumor such as melanoma, head and neck, liver or kidney cancer.

The J gene is TRBJ2-5, the V gene TRBV4-2; D unclear. Deletions cut 1 base from V and 2 bases from J, with 8 bases between. CDR3 length: 14 residues. The germline gives CDR1 LGHNA, CDR2 YNFKEQ. The CDR3: CASSQAGQQETQYF. CDR3 nucleotides: TGTGCCAGCAGCCAAGCTGGGCAGCAAGAGACCCAGTACTTC.

The V and J genes are TRBV6-5 and TRBJ1-1; TRBD1 is a possible D gene (5 bases). The germline CDR1 and CDR2 sequences are MNHEY and SVGAGI. V was shortened by 4 bases and J by 8 bases, with 20 bases between the two germline ends. The CDR3 spans 15 residues. The DNA of the CDR3 is TGTGCCAGCAGTTCGGGACGCGGGCGAGCAAGGGAAGCTTTCTTT. This sequence encodes CASSSGRGRAREAFF.

The chain joins TRBV7-9 to TRBJ1-1; D unclear. Germline V CDR1 and CDR2: SEHNR, FQNEAQ (reference sequence). This CDR3 comprises 14 residues. The ends were cut back, 4 bases at V and 0 bases at J, with 9 bases in the middle. CDR3 in amino acids: CASSSRTLNTEAFF. CDR3 bases: TGTGCCAGCAGCTCTCGGACCCTGAACACTGAAGCTTTCTTT.

CDR3 residues: CASSYQVSGNTIYF. In DNA, the CDR3 is TGTGCCAGCAGTTACCAGGTCTCTGGAAACACCATATATTTT. V gene TRBV6-6 combines with J gene TRBJ1-3; no clear D gene. Germline lookup yields CDR1 MNHNY and CDR2 SVGAGI (reference sequence). This CDR3 comprises 14 residues. The V end lost 2 bases, the J end lost 0 bases, and 5 bases lay between the germline ends.

Comment on this clone: The junction does not match germline at one end; this may be a read error. The V and J genes are TRBV2 and TRBJ2-1; 9 positions agree with TRBD2. Germline assignment: CDR1 SNHLY and CDR2 FYNNEI. CDR3 length: 11 residues. The CDR3 region is CASGGTSYSLF. CDR3 coding DNA: TGTGCCAGCGGGGGGACTAGCTACTCCCTCTTC.

The chain couples TRBV6-1 to TRBJ2-3; D may be TRBD1 (6 bases). Germline V gene sequence: CDR1 MNHNS, CDR2 SASEGT. V was pared by 5 bases and J by 1 base, with 7 bases between. CDR3 size: 13 residues. The DNA for the CDR3 is TGTGCCAGCAGTCGACAGGGCACAGATACGCAGTATTTT. Its protein is CASSRQGTDTQYF.

The J gene is TRBJ1-2, the V gene TRBV11-2; the D gene is possibly TRBD1 (5 bases). From germline, CDR1 is SGHAT and CDR2 FQNNGV. The CDR3 loop spans 14 amino acids. V was pared by 10 bases and J by 4 bases, with 19 bases between. The CDR3 DNA reads as TGTGCCACCCACTGGATTGGGGGTGCCTATGGCTACACCTTC. This codes for CATHWIGGAYGYTF. Supplemented by reference TRBV11-2 and TRBJ1-2, the full variable domain reads EAGVAQSPRYKIIEKRQSVAFWCNPISGHATLYWYQQILGQGPKLLIQFQNNGVVDDSQLPKDRFSAERLKGVDSTLKIQPAKLEDSAVYLCATHWIGGAYGYTFGSGTRLTVV.

The chain employs TRBV4-2 and TRBJ1-3; D remains unclear. The CDR3 is 14 amino acids. V shed 5 bases and J shed 0 bases, with 8 bases lying between them. Germline V lookup: CDR1 LGHNA, CDR2 YNFKEQ. DNA of the CDR3: TGTGCCAGCAGCAGGTCGGTCTCTGGAAACACCATATATTTT. Its translation is CASSRSVSGNTIYF.

This chain joins TRBV21-1 and TRBJ2-1. TRBV21-1 is given as a pseudogene. This CDR3 has 15 amino acids. CDR3 sequence reads: CASNPGIVSYNEQFF. The CDR3 DNA follows: TGTGCCAGCAATCCCGGAATTGTTTCCTACAATGAGCAGTTCTTC.

The rearrangement uses TRBV28 and TRBJ2-6; D remains ambiguous. This CDR3 spans 16 amino acids. The germline V and J ends were trimmed by 6 bases and 0 bases, with 12 bases remaining between them. Germline V gene lookup returns CDR1 MDHEN and CDR2 SYDVKM. CDR3 nucleotides: TGTGCCAGCAGCCCCACGGGTATCTCTGGGGCCAACGTCCTGACTTTC. Translating gives CASSPTGISGANVLTF.

J is TRBJ1-2 and V is TRBV10-2; 8 bases align to TRBD1. This CDR3 is built from 15 residues. The germline V gene has CDR1 WSHSY and CDR2 SAAADI. V shed 8 bases, J shed 6 bases, and the junction held 14 bases outside the gene matches. CDR3 sequence: CASHRTGQGRNGYTF. The DNA of the CDR3 is TGCGCCAGCCACCGGACAGGGCAGGGGAGGAATGGCTACACCTTC.

V usage is TRBV14 and J usage is TRBJ2-1; perhaps TRBD2 as D (5 bases). Germline V gene sequence: CDR1 SGHDN, CDR2 FVKESK. Deletions cut 0 bases from V and 15 bases from J, with 15 bases between. CDR3 length: 13 amino acids. CDR3 amino acids: CASSQDLRDQRFF. DNA for the CDR3: TGTGCCAGCAGCCAAGATCTGAGGGATCAGCGGTTCTTC.

CDR3 residues: CASREGQGMNSPLHF. As DNA, the CDR3 is TGTGCCAGCAGGGAGGGACAGGGTATGAATTCACCCCTCCACTTT. J is TRBJ1-6 and V is TRBV2; 9 positions match TRBD1. The V and J ends lost 6 bases and 7 bases, in that order; junction bases with no gene match: 7. CDR3 length: 15 amino acids. Germline loops: CDR1 SNHLY, CDR2 FYNNEI.

This chain uses TRBV4-2 with TRBJ1-3, with 7 bases lining up with TRBD1. From germline, CDR1 is LGHNA and CDR2 YNFKEQ. V lost 0 bases and J lost 3; bases outside the gene matches: 8. CDR3 length: 17 residues. The CDR3 DNA sequence: TGTGCCAGCAGCCAAGAGACAGGGCGGTTTGTTGGAAACACCATATATTTT. This encodes CASSQETGRFVGNTIYF.

This sequence joins TRBV5-1 and TRBJ2-1; D not certain. Germline CDR1 is SGHRS and CDR2 is YFSETQ. The germline V and J ends were trimmed by 4 bases and 6 bases, with 8 bases remaining between them. The CDR3 totals 12 residues. CDR3 amino acids: CASSLLINEQFF. The CDR3 nucleotides read TGCGCCAGCAGCCTCCTAATCAATGAGCAGTTCTTC.